This T cell receptor (beta chain) was observed in a study of patients and donors after allogeneic stem cell transplantation. TCRdb used MiXCR to reprocess the RT-PCR reads, holding one entry per CDR3 protein. The top ten hold roughly a quarter of the sample, which has around 170,000 distinct CDR3 sequences, more than 20% seen once. This clonotype occurred once. The sequence derives from a human donor who was either an allogeneic HSCT recipient or a stem cell or donor lymphocyte infusion donor (not recorded which). It is not recorded whose cells these are; they may come from a transplant donor. The sequenced sample consisted of blood, either unsorted or a sorted T cell fraction (not recorded which).

CDR3: CSARVVPRTDEQYF. The CDR3 nucleotides read TGCAGTGCTAGAGTGGTGCCACGTACCGACGAGCAGTACTTC. The chain recombines TRBV20-1 with TRBJ2-7; D uncertain. The V and J ends lost 1 base and 5 bases respectively, with 15 bases between them. Germline V CDR1 and CDR2: DFQATT, SNEGSKA (reference sequence). The CDR3 covers 14 residues.